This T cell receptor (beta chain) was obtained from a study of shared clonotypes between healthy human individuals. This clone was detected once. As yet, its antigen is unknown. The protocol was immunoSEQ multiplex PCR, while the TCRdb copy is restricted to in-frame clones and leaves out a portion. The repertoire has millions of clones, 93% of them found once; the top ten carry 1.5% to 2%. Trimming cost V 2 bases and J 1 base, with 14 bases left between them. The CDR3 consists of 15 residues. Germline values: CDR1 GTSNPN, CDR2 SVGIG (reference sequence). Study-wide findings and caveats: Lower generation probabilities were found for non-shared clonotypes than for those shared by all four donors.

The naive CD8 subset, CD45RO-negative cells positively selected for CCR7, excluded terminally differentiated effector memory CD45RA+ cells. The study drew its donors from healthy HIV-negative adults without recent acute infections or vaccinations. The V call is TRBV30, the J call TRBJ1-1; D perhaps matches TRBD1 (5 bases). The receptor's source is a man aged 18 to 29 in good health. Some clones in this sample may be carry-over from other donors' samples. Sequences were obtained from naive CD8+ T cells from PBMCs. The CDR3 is CAWSYIPTGNTEAFF. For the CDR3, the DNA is TGTGCCTGGAGTTATATACCTACAGGGAACACTGAAGCTTTCTTT.